Given below is one TCR beta chain in context. Its cognate antigen is unknown. The data are from a study of post-analysis software for immune sequencing data. General study points: TRBV5-6, TRBV5-1 and TRBV20-1 were among roughly 5 TRBV segments more frequent in patients than controls. Strong co-clustering by F measure was seen for same-batch samples. Significantly lower normalized Chao1 diversity was found in patients with multiple sclerosis relative to controls.

There are 13 residues in the CDR3. With 8 bases removed from V and 0 bases from J, the gap between germline ends came to 10 bases. Incorporated into the TCR beta cDNA libraries were unique molecular identifiers, which served to reduce PCR and sequencing biases. MiXCR, applied by TCRdb to the PCR reads, yields one record per CDR3 protein. The table has 350,000 to 450,000 distinct CDR3 sequences, approximately 33% seen once. The sample was blood. This TCR came from a girl aged 5 to 17 with multiple sclerosis. This chain uses TRBV12-3 or TRBV12-4 with TRBJ1-2; D is undetermined. This CDR3 reads CASRAGPNYGYTF. DNA for the CDR3: TGTGCCAGCCGGGCTGGCCCTAACTATGGCTACACCTTC.